These 7 T cell receptor beta chains were all obtained from the same sample, sequenced in a study of shared clonotypes between healthy human individuals. TCRdb's copy holds only in-frame clones and misses some; the assay was immunoSEQ multiplex PCR. This table holds millions of clones, over 85% found once. The source material was naive CD4+ T cells sorted from blood. The subset: CD45RA+ positively selected. The receptors derive from a man between 18 and 29 years old in good health.

This clone was detected once. The rearrangement links TRBV7-2 to TRBJ1-5; D is possibly TRBD1 (6 bases). Germline loops: CDR1 SGHTA, CDR2 FQGNSA. The ends were cut back, 5 bases at V and 8 bases at J, with 13 bases in the middle. CDR3 size: 13 residues. CDR3 DNA: TGTGCCAGCAGCATTTCCCAGGGGAAGCCCCAGCATTTT. It codes for CASSISQGKPQHF.

Details on this clone: The sample holds other DNA sequences that translate to the same CDR3. The chain employs TRBV4-1 and TRBJ2-1; 11 bases fit TRBD2. Unmatched junction bases numbered 7, after V lost 4 bases and J lost 2 bases. This CDR3 comprises 17 residues. Germline CDR1 MGHRA, CDR2 YSYEKL. The CDR3 bases are TGCGCCAGCAGCCGAACCGGGACTAGCGGAACCTACAATGAGCAGTTCTTC. Its protein is CASSRTGTSGTYNEQFF.

This chain links TRBV6-1 with TRBJ2-2, with D maybe TRBD1 (5 bases). From germline, CDR1 is MNHNS and CDR2 SASEGT. The CDR3 has 15 amino acids. V lost 7 bases and J lost 1, with 13 bases in between. This CDR3 is CASIRAGLNTGELFF. For the CDR3, the DNA is TGTGCCAGCATTCGGGCAGGGTTGAACACCGGGGAGCTGTTTTTT.

The V and J genes are TRBV5-1 and TRBJ2-3; 9 bases agree with TRBD1. The CDR3 totals 16 residues. V shed 0 bases and J 0 bases; nucleotides not matched to a gene: 2. Germline CDR1 and CDR2: SGHRS and YFSETQ. CDR3 sequence reads: CASSLGQGVSTDTQYF. For the CDR3, the DNA is TGCGCCAGCAGCTTGGGACAGGGGGTGAGCACAGATACGCAGTATTTT. The full variable domain, in which reference TRBV5-1 and TRBJ2-3 provide the parts outside the CDR3, is KAGVTQTPRYLIKTRGQQVTLSCSPISGHRSVSWYQQTPGQGLQFLFEYFSETQRNKGNFPGRFSGRQFSNSRSEMNVSTLELGDSALYLCASSLGQGVSTDTQYFGPGTRLTVL.

The chain links TRBV9 to TRBJ2-3; 8 nucleotides align to TRBD2. Germline V lookup: CDR1 SGDLS, CDR2 YYNGEE. The CDR3 has 16 residues. J was trimmed by 0 bases and V by 0 bases; bases with no gene match: 3. CDR3: CASSVGLAPSTDTQYF. DNA for the CDR3: TGTGCCAGCAGCGTAGGACTAGCGCCCAGCACAGATACGCAGTATTTT. Full variable domain (remainder filled in from reference TRBV9 and TRBJ2-3): DSGVTQTPKHLITATGQRVTLRCSPRSGDLSVYWYQQSLDQGLQFLIQYYNGEERAKGNILERFSAQQFPDLHSELNLSSLELGDSALYFCASSVGLAPSTDTQYFGPGTRLTVL.

The J gene is TRBJ1-4, the V gene TRBV6-5; the D gene is possibly TRBD1 (5 bases). The CDR3 is 14 residues long. Germline CDR1 and CDR2: MNHEY and SVGAGI. The V end lost 4 bases, the J end lost 4 bases, and 10 bases lay between the germline ends. CDR3 nucleotide sequence: TGTGCCAGCAGTTTAGGGGCCCGTAATGAAAAACTGTTTTTT. Its protein is CASSLGARNEKLFF.

Note on this clone: Other DNA variants within this sample encode the same CDR3. This sequence joins TRBV6-1 and TRBJ1-5; D is unresolved. This CDR3 comprises 11 residues. Between the trimmed V and J ends, which lost 6 bases and 4 bases, there was a span of 4 bases. CDR1 and CDR2 (germline): MNHNS, SASEGT. The CDR3 region is CASRGNQPQHF. CDR3 DNA: TGTGCCAGCAGGGGGAATCAGCCCCAGCATTTT.